The next 12 T cell receptor beta chains were all read from a single sample in a study of T cells in Graves' hyperthyroidism and ophthalmopathy. TCR beta CDR3 regions were amplified from RNA transcripts. The primer set for the first-round RT-PCR of the TCR CDR3 was HTBI. TCRdb processed the multiplex PCR reads anew with MiXCR; each CDR3 protein has one entry. The table records under 250,000 distinct CDR3 sequences, roughly a quarter of them present only once. Sample: blood. The source is a woman aged 40 to 50 with Graves' ophthalmopathy.

There are many counts of this clonotype. The chain employs TRBV7-3 and TRBJ2-7; 8 positions agree with TRBD1. Germline CDR1 and CDR2: SGHTA and FQGTGA. The CDR3 is made up of 14 amino acids. V shed 4 bases, J shed 1 base, and the junction held 3 bases outside the gene matches. The CDR3 DNA is TGTGCCAGCAGCTGGACAGGGACGTCCTACGAGCAGTACTTC. This sequence encodes CASSWTGTSYEQYF.

This clonotype has a count of ten or more. The chain links TRBV4-2 to TRBJ1-1; weak D call: TRBD1 (6 bases). This CDR3 is 13 amino acids long. The V and J ends lost 3 bases and 3 bases respectively, with 8 bases between them. Germline loops: CDR1 LGHNA, CDR2 YNFKEQ. CDR3 loop: CASSQTGDTEAFF. The CDR3 bases are TGTGCCAGCAGCCAGACAGGTGACACTGAAGCTTTCTTT.

Ten or more counts support this clonotype. The chain is built from TRBV7-2 and TRBJ2-5; unclear D gene. The ends were cut back, 5 bases at V and 5 bases at J, with 15 bases in the middle. CDR1 and CDR2 (germline): SGHTA, FQGNSA. This CDR3 contains 14 residues. The CDR3 nucleotides read TGTGCCAGCAGCCCGAGCTGGGCGGCGGAGACCCAGTACTTC. It is translated as CASSPSWAAETQYF.

Many counts were recorded for this clonotype. The chain combines TRBV20-1 with TRBJ2-4, with D hard to call. The germline V and J ends were trimmed by 4 bases and 6 bases, with 10 bases remaining between them. Germline V gives CDR1 DFQATT, CDR2 SNEGSKA (reference sequence). This CDR3 comprises 12 residues. The CDR3 loop reads CSAIPLSNIQYF. As DNA, the CDR3 is TGCAGTGCTATCCCCCTCTCAAACATTCAGTACTTC.

This clonotype was detected ten times or more. This may come from a read error, since a much larger clone is one base off. The chain carries TRBV2 and TRBJ2-7; maybe TRBD2 (5 bases). CDR3 size: 13 residues. The germline V gene encodes CDR1 SNHLY and CDR2 FYNNEI. Trimming took off 11 bases at V and 5 bases at J, with 19 bases between the two ends. Here the CDR3 DNA reads TGTGCCGGCAAGCCCGAGGGCCGCGACGAGCAGTACTTC. Protein product: CAGKPEGRDEQYF.

This clonotype came up many times. V gene TRBV7-9 combines with J gene TRBJ2-5, with no clear D. Germline V gene sequence: CDR1 SEHNR, CDR2 FQNEAQ (reference sequence). This CDR3 comprises 14 residues. V was clipped by 0 bases and J by 3 bases, with 8 bases between them. CDR3 sequence: CASSLAGEKETQYF. CDR3 DNA: TGTGCCAGCAGCTTAGCCGGTGAAAAAGAGACCCAGTACTTC.

At least ten counts were recorded for this clonotype. The chain links TRBV28 to TRBJ1-2; D is ambiguous. This CDR3 has 15 residues. Trimming pared 6 bases from V and 4 bases from J, leaving 18 bases between. Germline CDR1 reads MDHEN; CDR2 reads SYDVKM. CDR3 region: CASSGIGGPAYGYTF. The CDR3 DNA reads TGTGCCAGCAGCGGCATTGGCGGCCCCGCCTATGGCTACACCTTC.

There are many counts of this clonotype. The chain has TRBV28 and TRBJ1-2; 8 bases fit TRBD1. This CDR3 spans 17 amino acids. V shed 2 bases and J 0 bases; nucleotides not matched to a gene: 8. From germline, CDR1 is MDHEN and CDR2 SYDVKM. The CDR3 region is CASSLRAGGPTNYGYTF. CDR3 sequence (DNA): TGTGCCAGCAGTTTAAGGGCAGGGGGCCCGACTAACTATGGCTACACCTTC.

This clonotype was seen at least ten times. The chain is built from TRBV12-3 or TRBV12-4 and TRBJ1-2, with 10 bases aligning to TRBD1. The V and J ends lost 4 bases and 8 bases, in that order; junction bases with no gene match: 10. This CDR3 is 15 amino acids long. DNA for the CDR3: TGTGCCAGCAGTTACGATCGACAGGGGGCATGGGGCTACACCTTC. Residues: CASSYDRQGAWGYTF.

This clonotype was recorded many times. This chain connects TRBV5-1 to TRBJ2-7; no clear D gene. This CDR3 is built from 14 residues. With 0 bases removed from V and 3 bases from J, the gap between germline ends came to 10 bases. Germline V gene lookup returns CDR1 SGHRS and CDR2 YFSETQ. CDR3 coding DNA: TGCGCCAGCAGCTTGGCGGGTAGCAACTACGAGCAGTACTTC. Protein sequence: CASSLAGSNYEQYF.

This clonotype was picked up many times. V usage is TRBV4-2 and J usage is TRBJ1-2; possibly TRBD1 for D (5 bases). Deletions cut 0 bases from V and 8 bases from J, with 13 bases between. Per germline, CDR1 LGHNA and CDR2 YNFKEQ. This CDR3 comprises 14 residues. CDR3: CASSQELGPFGYTF. In DNA form, the CDR3 reads TGTGCCAGCAGCCAAGAACTGGGGCCGTTCGGCTACACCTTC.

This clonotype was seen ten or more times. The chain carries TRBV4-1 and TRBJ2-4, with TRBD2 identical over 8 bases. Germline CDR1 and CDR2: MGHRA and YSYEKL. J lost 5 bases, V lost 0 bases, and 9 bases had no gene match. There are 17 residues in the CDR3. This chain's CDR3 is CASSQDLAGFLENIQYF. CDR3 DNA sequence: TGCGCCAGCAGCCAAGACTTAGCGGGATTTCTGGAAAACATTCAGTACTTC.